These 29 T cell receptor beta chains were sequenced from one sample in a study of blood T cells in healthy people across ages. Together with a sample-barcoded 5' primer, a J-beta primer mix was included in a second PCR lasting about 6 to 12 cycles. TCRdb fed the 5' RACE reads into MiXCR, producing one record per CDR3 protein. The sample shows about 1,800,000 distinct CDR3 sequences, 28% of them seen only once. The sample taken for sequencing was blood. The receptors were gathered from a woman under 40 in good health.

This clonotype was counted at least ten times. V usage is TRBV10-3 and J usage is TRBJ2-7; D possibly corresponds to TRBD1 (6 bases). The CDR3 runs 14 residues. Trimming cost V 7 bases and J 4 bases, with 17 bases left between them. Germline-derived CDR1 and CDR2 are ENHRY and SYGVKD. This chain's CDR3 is CAITPGEFGYEQYF. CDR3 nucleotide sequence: TGTGCCATCACGCCAGGGGAGTTCGGGTACGAGCAGTACTTC.

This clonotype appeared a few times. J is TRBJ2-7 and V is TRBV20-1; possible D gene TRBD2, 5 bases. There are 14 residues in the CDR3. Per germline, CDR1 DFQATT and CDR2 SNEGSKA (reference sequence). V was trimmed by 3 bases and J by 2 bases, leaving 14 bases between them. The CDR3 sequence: CSASAYEGPYEQYF. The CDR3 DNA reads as TGCAGTGCTAGTGCCTACGAGGGTCCCTACGAGCAGTACTTC.

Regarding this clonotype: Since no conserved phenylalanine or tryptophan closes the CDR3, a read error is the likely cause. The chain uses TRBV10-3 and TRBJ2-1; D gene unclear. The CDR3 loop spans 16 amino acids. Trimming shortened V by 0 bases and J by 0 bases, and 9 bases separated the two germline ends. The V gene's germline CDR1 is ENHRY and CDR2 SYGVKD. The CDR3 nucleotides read TGTGCCATCAGTGAGTCGAGTGGTATCTCCTACAATGAGCAGTTCTCC. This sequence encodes CAISESSGISYNEQFS.

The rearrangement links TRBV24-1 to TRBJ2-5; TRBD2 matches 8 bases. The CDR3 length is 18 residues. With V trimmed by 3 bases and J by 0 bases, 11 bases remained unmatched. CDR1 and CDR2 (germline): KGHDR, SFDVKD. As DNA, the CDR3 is TGTGCCACCAGTGATCCCGGGGGGGAAGCGGCCTACCAAGAGACCCAGTACTTC. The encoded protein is CATSDPGGEAAYQETQYF.

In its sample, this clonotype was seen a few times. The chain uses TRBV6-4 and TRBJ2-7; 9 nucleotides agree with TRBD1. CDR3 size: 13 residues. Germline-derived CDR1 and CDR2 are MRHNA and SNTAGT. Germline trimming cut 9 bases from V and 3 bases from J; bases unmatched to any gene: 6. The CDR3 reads CASNRDRVYEQYF. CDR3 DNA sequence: TGTGCCAGTAACCGGGACAGGGTCTACGAGCAGTACTTC.

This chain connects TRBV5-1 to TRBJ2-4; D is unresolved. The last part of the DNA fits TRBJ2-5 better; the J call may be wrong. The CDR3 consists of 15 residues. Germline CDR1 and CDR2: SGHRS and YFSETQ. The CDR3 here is CASSFTLSGSETQYF. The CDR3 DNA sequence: TGCGCCAGCAGCTTCACTCTCTCTGGGTCAGAGACCCAGTACTTC.

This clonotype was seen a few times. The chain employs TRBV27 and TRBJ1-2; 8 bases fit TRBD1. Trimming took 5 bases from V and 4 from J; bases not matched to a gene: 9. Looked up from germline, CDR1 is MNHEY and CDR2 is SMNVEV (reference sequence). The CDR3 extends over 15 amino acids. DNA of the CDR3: TGTGCCAGCAGTCCAAGACAGGGGATCGGCTATGGCTACACCTTC. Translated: CASSPRQGIGYGYTF.

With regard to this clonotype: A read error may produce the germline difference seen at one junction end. The CDR3: CGVSRGDREYFNYGYTF. DNA of the CDR3: TGCGGGGTCAGCAGGGGAGACAGGGAATACTTCAACTATGGCTACACCTTC. This chain connects TRBV25-1 to TRBJ1-2, with 7 bases aligning to TRBD1. From germline, CDR1 is MGHDK and CDR2 SYGVNS. This CDR3 spans 17 amino acids.

CDR3 residues: CSASKRGNRRDTQYF. The CDR3 DNA follows: TGCAGTGCTAGCAAGCGGGGGAATAGGAGAGATACGCAGTATTTT. The V gene is TRBV20-1, the J gene TRBJ2-3; 8 bases align to TRBD2. Germline V CDR1 and CDR2: DFQATT, SNEGSKA (reference sequence). The V gene end was trimmed by 3 bases and the J gene end by 5 bases; junction bases not matched to a gene: 10. CDR3 length: 15 amino acids.

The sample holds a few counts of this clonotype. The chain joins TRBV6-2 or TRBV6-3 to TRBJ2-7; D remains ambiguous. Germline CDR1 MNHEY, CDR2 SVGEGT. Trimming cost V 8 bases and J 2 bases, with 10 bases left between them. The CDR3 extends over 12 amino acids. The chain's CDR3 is CASVTATYEQYF. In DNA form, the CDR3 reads TGTGCCAGCGTAACAGCCACCTACGAGCAGTACTTC.

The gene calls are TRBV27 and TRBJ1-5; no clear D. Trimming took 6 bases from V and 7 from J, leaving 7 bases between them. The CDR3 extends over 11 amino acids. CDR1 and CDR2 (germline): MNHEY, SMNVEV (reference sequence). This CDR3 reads CASSLIQPQHF. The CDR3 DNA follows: TGTGCCAGCAGCCTTATACAGCCCCAGCATTTT.

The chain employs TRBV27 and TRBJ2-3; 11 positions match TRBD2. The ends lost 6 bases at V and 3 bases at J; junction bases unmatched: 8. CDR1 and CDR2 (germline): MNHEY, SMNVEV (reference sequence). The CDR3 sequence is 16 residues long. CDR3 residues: CASREASGRRTDTQYF. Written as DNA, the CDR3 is TGTGCCAGCAGAGAGGCTAGCGGGAGGAGAACAGATACGCAGTATTTT.

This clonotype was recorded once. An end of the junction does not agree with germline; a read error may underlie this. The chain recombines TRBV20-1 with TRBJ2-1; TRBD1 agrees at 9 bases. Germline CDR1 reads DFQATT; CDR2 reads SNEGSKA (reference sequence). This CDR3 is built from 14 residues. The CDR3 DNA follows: TGCAGCGCTACCCTCCGGGACAGGGCTTACGAGCAGTTCTTC. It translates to CSATLRDRAYEQFF.

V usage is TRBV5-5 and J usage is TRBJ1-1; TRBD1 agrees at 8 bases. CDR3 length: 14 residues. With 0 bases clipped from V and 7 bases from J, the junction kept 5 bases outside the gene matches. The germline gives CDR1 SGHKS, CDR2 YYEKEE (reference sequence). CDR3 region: CASSLGQGRSEAFF. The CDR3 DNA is TGTGCCAGCAGCTTGGGACAGGGGCGGAGTGAAGCTTTCTTT. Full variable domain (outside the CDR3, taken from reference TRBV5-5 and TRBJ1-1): DAGVTQSPTHLIKTRGQQVTLRCSPISGHKSVSWYQQVLGQGPQFIFQYYEKEERGRGNFPDRFSARQFPNYSSELNVNALLLGDSALYLCASSLGQGRSEAFFGQGTRLTVV.

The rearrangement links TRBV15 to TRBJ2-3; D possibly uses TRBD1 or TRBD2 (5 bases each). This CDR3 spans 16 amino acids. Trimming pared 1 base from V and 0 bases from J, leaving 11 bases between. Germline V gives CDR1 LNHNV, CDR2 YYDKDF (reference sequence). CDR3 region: CATSRGGGSSTDTQYF. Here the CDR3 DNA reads TGTGCCACCAGCAGAGGTGGGGGATCTAGCACAGATACGCAGTATTTT.

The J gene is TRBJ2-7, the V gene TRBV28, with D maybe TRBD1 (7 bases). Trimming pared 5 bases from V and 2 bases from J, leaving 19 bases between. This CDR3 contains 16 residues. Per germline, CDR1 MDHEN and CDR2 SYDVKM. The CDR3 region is CASSGPEGAPTYEQYF. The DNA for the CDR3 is TGTGCCAGCAGTGGCCCGGAGGGGGCCCCAACCTACGAGCAGTACTTC.

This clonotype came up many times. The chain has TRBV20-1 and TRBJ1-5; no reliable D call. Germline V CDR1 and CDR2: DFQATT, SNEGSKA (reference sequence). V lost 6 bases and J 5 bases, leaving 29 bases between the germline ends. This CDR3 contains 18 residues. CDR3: CSAVTYSRGVGIYQPQHF. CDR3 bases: TGCAGTGCCGTTACTTACTCCCGCGGGGTTGGGATCTATCAGCCCCAGCATTTT.

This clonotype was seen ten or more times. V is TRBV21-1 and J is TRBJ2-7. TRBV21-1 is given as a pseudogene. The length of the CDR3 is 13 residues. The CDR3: CASSRTECYEQYF. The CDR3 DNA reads TGTGCCAGCAGCAGAACAGAGTGCTACGAGCAGTACTTC.

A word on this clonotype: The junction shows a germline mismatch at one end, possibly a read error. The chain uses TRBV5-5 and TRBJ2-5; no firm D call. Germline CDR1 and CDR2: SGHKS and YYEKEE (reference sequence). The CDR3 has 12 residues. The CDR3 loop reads CSSSLKVGEQYF. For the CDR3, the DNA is TGTTCCAGCAGCTTGAAAGTAGGAGAGCAGTACTTC. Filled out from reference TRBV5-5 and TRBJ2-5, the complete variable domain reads DAGVTQSPTHLIKTRGQQVTLRCSPISGHKSVSWYQQVLGQGPQFIFQYYEKEERGRGNFPDRFSARQFPNYSSELNVNALLLGDSALYLCSSSLKVGEQYFGPGTRLLVL.

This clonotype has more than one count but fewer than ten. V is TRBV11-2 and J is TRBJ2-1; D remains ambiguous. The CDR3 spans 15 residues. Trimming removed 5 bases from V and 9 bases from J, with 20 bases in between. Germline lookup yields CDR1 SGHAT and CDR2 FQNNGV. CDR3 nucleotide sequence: TGTGCCAGCAGCCATGTAGTGAGTGTGAGAGGTGAGCAGTTCTTC. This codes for CASSHVVSVRGEQFF.

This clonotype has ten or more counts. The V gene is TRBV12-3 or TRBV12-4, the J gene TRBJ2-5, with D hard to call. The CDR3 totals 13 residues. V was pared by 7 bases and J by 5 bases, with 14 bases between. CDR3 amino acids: CASTPGQRETQYF. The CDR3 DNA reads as TGTGCCAGCACCCCTGGGCAGAGGGAGACCCAGTACTTC.

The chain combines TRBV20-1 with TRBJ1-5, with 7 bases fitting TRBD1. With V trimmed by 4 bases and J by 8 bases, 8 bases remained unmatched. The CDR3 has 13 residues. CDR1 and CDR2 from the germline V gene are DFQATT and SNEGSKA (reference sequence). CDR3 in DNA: TGCAGTGCTAAGAGACAGGGTATGGAGCCCCAGCATTTT. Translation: CSAKRQGMEPQHF.

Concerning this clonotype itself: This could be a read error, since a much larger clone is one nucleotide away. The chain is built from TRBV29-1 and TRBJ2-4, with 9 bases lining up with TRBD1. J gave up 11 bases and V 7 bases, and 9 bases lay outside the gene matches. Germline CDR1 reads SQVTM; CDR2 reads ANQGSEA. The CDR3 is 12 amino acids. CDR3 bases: TGCAGCGCTGGACAGGGGATATACGTTCAGTACTTC. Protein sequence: CSAGQGIYVQYF.

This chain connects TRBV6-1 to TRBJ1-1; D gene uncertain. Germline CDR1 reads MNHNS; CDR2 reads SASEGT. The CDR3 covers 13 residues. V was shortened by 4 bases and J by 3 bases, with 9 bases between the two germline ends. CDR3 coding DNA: TGTGCCAGCAGTGGAGAGTGGGACACTGAAGCTTTCTTT. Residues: CASSGEWDTEAFF.

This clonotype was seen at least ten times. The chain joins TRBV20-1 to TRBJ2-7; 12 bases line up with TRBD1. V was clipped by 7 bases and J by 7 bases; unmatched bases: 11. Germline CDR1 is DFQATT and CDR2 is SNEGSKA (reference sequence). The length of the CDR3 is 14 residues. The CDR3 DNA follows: TGCAGTGTCCAGTTTCGGGACAGGGGGCGGGAGCAGTACTTC. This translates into CSVQFRDRGREQYF.

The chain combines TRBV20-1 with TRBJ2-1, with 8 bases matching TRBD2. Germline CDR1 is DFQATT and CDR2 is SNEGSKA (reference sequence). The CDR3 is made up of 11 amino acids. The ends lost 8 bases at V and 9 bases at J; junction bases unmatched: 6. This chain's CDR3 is CSQPGGTEQFF. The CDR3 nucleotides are TGCAGTCAACCGGGAGGGACTGAGCAGTTCTTC.

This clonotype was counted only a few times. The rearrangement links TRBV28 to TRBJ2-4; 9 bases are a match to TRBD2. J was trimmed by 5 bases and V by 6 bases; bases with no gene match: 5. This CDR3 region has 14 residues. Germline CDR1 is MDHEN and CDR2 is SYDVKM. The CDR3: CASRSGGTQNIQYF. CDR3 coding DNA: TGTGCCAGCAGGAGCGGGGGGACCCAAAACATTCAGTACTTC.

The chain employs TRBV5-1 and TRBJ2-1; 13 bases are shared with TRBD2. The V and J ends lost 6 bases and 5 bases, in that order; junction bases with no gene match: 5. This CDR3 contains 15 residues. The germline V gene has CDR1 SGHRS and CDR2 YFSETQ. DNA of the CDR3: TGCGCCAGCATGCCGACTAGCGGGAGGAACAATGAGCAGTTCTTC. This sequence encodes CASMPTSGRNNEQFF.

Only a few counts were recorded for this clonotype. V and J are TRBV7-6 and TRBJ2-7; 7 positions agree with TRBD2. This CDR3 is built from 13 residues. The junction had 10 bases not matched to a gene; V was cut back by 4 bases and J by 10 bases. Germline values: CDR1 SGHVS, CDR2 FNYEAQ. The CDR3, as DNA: TGTGCCAGCAGCTCCAACCCTAGCGGCACTCAGTACTTC. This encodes CASSSNPSGTQYF.